A single T cell receptor (beta chain) is shown here with its context. The target antigen is unknown. The same CDR3 also results from other DNA sequences found in this sample. This CDR3 spans 13 amino acids. Germline V gives CDR1 GTSNPN, CDR2 SVGIG (reference sequence). J gave up 2 bases and V 5 bases, and 4 bases lay outside the gene matches. Sequencing was performed with immunoSEQ multiplex PCR; in TCRdb, only in-frame clones are kept and a portion is missing. Of around 250,000 clones in the sample, 87% were seen once. The treatment is: 15 to 20 received Ad26.COV2.S at low or high dose, single or two shots; 5 received placebo; per-sample allocation not given. Day 63 following the first vaccine or placebo injection was when the samples were taken. The sample comes from a study of Ad26.COV2.S vaccination and SARS-CoV-2 variants. Looking at the study overall: Ad26.COV2.S was injected intramuscularly once or twice, 56 days apart.

Study-wide findings and caveats: Researchers reported similar non-spike TCR breadth in vaccine and placebo recipients. Quantification of TCR breadth and depth may have yielded underestimates of total T cell responses. Vaccine recipients surpassed placebo recipients in spike-specific TCR breadth.

The receptor was derived from a person between 18 and 60 years old who received the Ad26.COV2.S COVID-19 vaccine or a placebo. The sequenced sample was peripheral blood, obtained in a trial of Ad26.COV2.S vaccine versus placebo. V and J are TRBV30 and TRBJ1-1; 8 nucleotides agree with TRBD1. CDR3 bases: TGTGCCTGGTCGACAGGGGCAAACACTGAAGCTTTCTTT. Its protein is CAWSTGANTEAFF.